Listed below are T cell receptor beta chains from one sample, sequenced in a study of blood T cell repertoires in COVID-19. Profiling relied on immunoSEQ multiplex PCR, and the TCRdb table lists in-frame clones only, not all of them. The data contain 360,000 or so clones, roughly nine tenths of them seen just once; the ten biggest clones take up roughly 3.9%. Material: peripheral blood. The receptors derive from a woman between 55 and 75 years old with COVID-19, enrolled during active disease. CDR3s include the opening cysteine and the closing phenylalanine or tryptophan. A D gene is named only where the DNA matches it firmly. Clone size is stated in some rows and not others, as once, few, many or a class when expanded.

CDR3: CASSPKGASYEQYF
DNA: TGTGCCAGTAGTCCCAAGGGGGCCTCCTACGAGCAGTACTTC
J: TRBJ2-7
D: TRBD1
size: NA
V: TRBV19

CDR3: CASSPKSSLMNTEAFF
DNA: TGTGCCAGCAGCCCAAAAAGTTCTCTAATGAACACTGAAGCTTTCTTT
J: TRBJ1-1
D: NA
size: NA
V: TRBV3-1/TRBV3-2

CDR3: CASSPQGRRTGELFF
DNA: TGTGCCAGCAGCCCACAGGGGCGCAGGACCGGGGAGCTGTTTTTT
J: TRBJ2-2
D: TRBD1
size: NA
V: TRBV7-8

CDR3: CASLQGYTEAFF
DNA: TGTGCCAGCCTTCAGGGGTACACTGAAGCTTTCTTT
J: TRBJ1-1
D: NA
size: NA
V: TRBV6-5

CDR3: CASSIQATGSNQPQHF
DNA: TGTGCCAGTAGTATCCAAGCGACGGGTAGCAATCAGCCCCAGCATTTT
J: TRBJ1-5
D: NA
size: NA
V: TRBV19

CDR3: CASSTGAGTEAFF
DNA: TGTGCCAGCAGCACAGGGGCCGGGACTGAAGCTTTCTTT
J: TRBJ1-1
D: TRBD1
size: NA
V: TRBV9

CDR3: CASSQGQGSNQPQHF
DNA: TGCGCCAGCAGCCAAGGACAAGGTAGCAATCAGCCCCAGCATTTT
J: TRBJ1-5
D: NA
size: NA
V: TRBV4-1

CDR3: CASSLELAGEETQYF
DNA: TGTGCCAGCAGCTTGGAGCTAGCGGGGGAGGAGACCCAGTACTTC
J: TRBJ2-5
D: TRBD2
size: NA
V: TRBV5-6

CDR3: CASGLEKGSNQPQHF
DNA: TGTGCTAGTGGTTTGGAGAAGGGGAGCAATCAGCCCCAGCATTTT
J: TRBJ1-5
D: NA
size: few
V: TRBV12-5

CDR3: CASSLASNSPLHF
DNA: TGTGCCAGCAGCTTAGCCAGTAATTCACCCCTCCACTTT
J: TRBJ1-6
D: NA
size: NA
V: TRBV7-6

CDR3: CASSAGQGKGAQYF
DNA: TGTGCCAGCAGCGCGGGACAGGGGAAGGGGGCCCAGTACTTC
J: TRBJ2-5
D: TRBD1
size: NA
V: TRBV5-4

CDR3: CATSRLGTGAYEQYF
DNA: TGTGCCACCAGCAGGCTGGGGACAGGAGCCTACGAGCAGTACTTC
J: TRBJ2-7
D: TRBD1
size: NA
V: TRBV15

CDR3: CASSQIPGSNTEAFF
DNA: TGTGCCAGCAGCCAGATCCCGGGGTCTAACACTGAAGCTTTCTTT
J: TRBJ1-1
D: NA
size: NA
V: TRBV3-1/TRBV3-2

CDR3: CASSPGMGRGLSEAFF
DNA: TGCGCCAGCAGCCCGGGGATGGGCAGGGGGCTTTCTGAAGCTTTCTTT
J: TRBJ1-1
D: TRBD1
size: NA
V: TRBV5-1

CDR3: CASSLGQGILYEQYF
DNA: TGCGCCAGCAGCTTGGGACAGGGGATTCTCTACGAGCAGTACTTC
J: TRBJ2-7
D: TRBD1
size: NA
V: TRBV5-1

CDR3: CASSPRGLNTEAFF
DNA: TGTGCCAGCAGCCCCAGGGGCCTGAACACTGAAGCTTTCTTT
J: TRBJ1-1
D: NA
size: NA
V: TRBV7-3

CDR3: CASAGGPNTGELFF
DNA: TGCGCCAGCGCGGGGGGTCCGAACACCGGGGAGCTGTTTTTT
J: TRBJ2-2
D: TRBD2
size: NA
V: TRBV10-1

CDR3: CASTGQGVNYGYTF
DNA: TGTGCCAGCACTGGACAGGGGGTTAACTATGGCTACACCTTC
J: TRBJ1-2
D: TRBD1
size: NA
V: TRBV6-5

CDR3: CASSTLGGPRYTF
DNA: TGTGCCAGCAGCACCCTCGGCGGGCCCAGGTACACCTTC
J: TRBJ1-2
D: NA
size: NA
V: TRBV9

CDR3: CARETGTGVKGNQPQHF
DNA: TGTGCCAGGGAAACCGGGACAGGGGTTAAGGGCAATCAGCCCCAGCATTTT
J: TRBJ1-5
D: TRBD1
size: NA
V: TRBV5-4

CDR3: CASSLGGLTLHF
DNA: TGTGCCAGCAGCTTAGGAGGTCTCACCCTCCACTTT
J: TRBJ1-6
D: NA
size: NA
V: TRBV7-2

CDR3: CASSEEHPYSNQPQHF
DNA: TGTGCCAGCAGTGAAGAACACCCATATAGCAATCAGCCCCAGCATTTT
J: TRBJ1-5
D: NA
size: NA
V: TRBV2

CDR3: CATSDPGYEQFF
DNA: TGTGCCACCAGTGATCCGGGGTATGAGCAGTTCTTC
J: TRBJ2-1
D: NA
size: NA
V: TRBV24-1

CDR3: CASSQGSLSNQPQHF
DNA: TGTGCCAGCTCCCAGGGCAGCCTTAGCAATCAGCCCCAGCATTTT
J: TRBJ1-5
D: NA
size: NA
V: TRBV28

CDR3: CASSPPGQGQETQYF
DNA: TGTGCCAGCTCACCCCCAGGACAGGGTCAAGAGACCCAGTACTTC
J: TRBJ2-5
D: TRBD1
size: NA
V: TRBV18

CDR3: CATATGNGYTF
DNA: TGTGCCACCGCTACAGGGAATGGCTACACCTTC
J: TRBJ1-2
D: NA
size: NA
V: TRBV12-3/TRBV12-4

CDR3: CASSARQGPEETQYF
DNA: TGTGCTAGCAGCGCCCGACAGGGGCCAGAAGAGACCCAGTACTTC
J: TRBJ2-5
D: TRBD1
size: NA
V: TRBV7-7

CDR3: CASSSGQNYGYTF
DNA: TGTGCCAGCAGTTCGGGACAGAACTATGGCTACACCTTC
J: TRBJ1-2
D: TRBD1
size: NA
V: TRBV27

CDR3: CASSLEQGVGYTF
DNA: TGTGCCAGCAGCTTGGAACAGGGGGTAGGCTACACCTTC
J: TRBJ1-2
D: TRBD1
size: NA
V: TRBV5-5

CDR3: CASSPLAGEPPGELFF
DNA: TGTGCCAGCAGTCCCCTAGCGGGGGAACCCCCCGGGGAGCTGTTTTTT
J: TRBJ2-2
D: TRBD2
size: NA
V: TRBV27

CDR3: CASSPGTGGNSPLHF
DNA: TGCGCCAGCAGCCCCGGGACAGGGGGAAATTCACCCCTCCACTTT
J: TRBJ1-6
D: TRBD1
size: once
V: TRBV10-1

CDR3: CASSLVAGSSYEQYF
DNA: TGTGCCAGCAGCTTAGTAGCGGGGTCGTCCTACGAGCAGTACTTC
J: TRBJ2-7
D: TRBD2
size: NA
V: TRBV7-2

CDR3: CASSGDRREKLFF
DNA: TGCGCCAGCAGTGGGGACAGAAGGGAAAAACTGTTTTTT
J: TRBJ1-4
D: TRBD1
size: NA
V: TRBV5-1

CDR3: CASRPDRGLRPQHF
DNA: TGTGCCAGCAGACCCGACAGGGGGCTGCGACCCCAGCATTTT
J: TRBJ1-5
D: TRBD1
size: NA
V: TRBV6-5

CDR3: CASSYGGKRGETQYF
DNA: TGTGCCAGCAGTTACGGGGGGAAAAGGGGAGAGACCCAGTACTTC
J: TRBJ2-5
D: NA
size: NA
V: TRBV6-6

CDR3: CASKRGYTDTQYF
DNA: TGTGCCAGCAAAAGGGGGTACACAGATACGCAGTATTTT
J: TRBJ2-3
D: NA
size: few
V: TRBV2

CDR3: CASSEGTDGTEAFF
DNA: TGTGCCAGCAGCGAAGGGACAGACGGCACTGAAGCTTTCTTT
J: TRBJ1-1
D: TRBD1
size: NA
V: TRBV7-9

CDR3: CASSVGTQSSVNTEAFF
DNA: TGTGCCAGCAGCGTAGGGACTCAGTCCTCTGTGAACACTGAAGCTTTCTTT
J: TRBJ1-1
D: NA
size: NA
V: TRBV9

CDR3: CASSFGGNTGELFF
DNA: TGCGCCAGCAGCTTCGGCGGGAACACCGGGGAGCTGTTTTTT
J: TRBJ2-2
D: NA
size: NA
V: TRBV5-1

CDR3: CASSHIKNRDMLLNTEAFF
DNA: TGTGCCAGCAGCCACATAAAAAACCGGGACATGCTTTTGAACACTGAAGCTTTCTTT
J: TRBJ1-1
D: NA
size: NA
V: TRBV7-6

CDR3: CASSPGAGYPANSPLHF
DNA: TGTGCCAGCTCACCAGGGGCAGGCTATCCGGCGAATTCACCCCTCCACTTT
J: TRBJ1-6
D: NA
size: NA
V: TRBV18

CDR3: CASSLNREGGYTF
DNA: TGTGCCAGCAGCCTAAACAGGGAGGGAGGCTACACCTTC
J: TRBJ1-2
D: NA
size: NA
V: TRBV7-3

CDR3: CASSQDWGDLNTEAFF
DNA: TGTGCCAGCAGCCAAGATTGGGGAGATTTAAACACTGAAGCTTTCTTT
J: TRBJ1-1
D: NA
size: NA
V: TRBV4-2

CDR3: CASSRASRGPYEQYF
DNA: TGTGCCAGTAGTAGAGCATCCAGGGGGCCCTACGAGCAGTACTTC
J: TRBJ2-7
D: TRBD1
size: NA
V: TRBV19

CDR3: CASSALPGQKNYGYTF
DNA: TGTGCCAGCAGTGCGCTCCCCGGACAGAAGAACTATGGCTACACCTTC
J: TRBJ1-2
D: NA
size: NA
V: TRBV25-1

CDR3: CATSDTLQGWRSGANVLTF
DNA: TGTGCCACCAGTGATACCCTACAGGGTTGGCGCTCTGGGGCCAACGTCCTGACTTTC
J: TRBJ2-6
D: NA
size: NA
V: TRBV24-1

CDR3: CASSLETQGGNSPLHF
DNA: TGCGCCAGCAGCTTGGAAACTCAAGGGGGTAATTCACCCCTCCACTTT
J: TRBJ1-6
D: NA
size: NA
V: TRBV5-1

CDR3: CASSYSGTGGEKLFF
DNA: TGTGCCAGCAGTTACTCAGGGACAGGGGGCGAAAAACTGTTTTTT
J: TRBJ1-4
D: TRBD1
size: NA
V: TRBV6-5

CDR3: CASSLVGRLAGELFF
DNA: TGTGCCAGCAGCTTAGTCGGTCGACTAGCTGGGGAGCTGTTTTTT
J: TRBJ2-2
D: TRBD2
size: NA
V: TRBV7-2

CDR3: CASSSASGGGLHETQYF
DNA: TGCGCCAGCAGCTCCGCTTCGGGAGGGGGCCTTCACGAGACCCAGTACTTC
J: TRBJ2-5
D: NA
size: NA
V: TRBV5-1

CDR3: CASSLRGYDEQFF
DNA: TGTGCCAGCAGCTTACGCGGGTACGATGAGCAGTTCTTC
J: TRBJ2-1
D: NA
size: NA
V: TRBV13

CDR3: CASREAERLQETQYF
DNA: TGTGCCAGCAGAGAGGCGGAACGGCTCCAAGAGACCCAGTACTTC
J: TRBJ2-5
D: NA
size: NA
V: TRBV13

CDR3: CASAGTGELFF
DNA: TGTGCCAGCGCGGGGACCGGGGAGCTGTTTTTT
J: TRBJ2-2
D: NA
size: NA
V: TRBV12-3/TRBV12-4